The 6 T cell receptor beta chains below all came from one sample that was sequenced in a study of control samples from healthy donors and cancer patients. TCRdb's table, derived via immunoSEQ multiplex PCR, lists solely in-frame clones and lacks some. The sample has 75,000 to 90,000 clones; over 75% are singletons. The sequenced material came from blood. Every receptor here comes from a man aged 50 to 60 in good health.

The rearrangement uses TRBV18 and TRBJ2-7; possible D gene TRBD1, 6 bases. The CDR3 is 13 residues long. V dropped 3 bases and J dropped 3 bases, with 9 bases sitting between them. CDR1 is KGHSH and CDR2 is LQKENI in the germline V gene. In DNA, the CDR3 is TGTGCCAGCTCACCGGGACACTTCTACGAGCAGTACTTC. This sequence encodes CASSPGHFYEQYF.

The rearrangement uses TRBV7-7 and TRBJ2-7, with 7 nucleotides matching TRBD1. CDR1 and CDR2 from the germline V gene are SSHAT and FNYEAQ (reference sequence). V was clipped by 5 bases and J by 5 bases; unmatched bases: 15. This CDR3 contains 16 residues. Here the CDR3 reads CASSPNDGTASHEQYF. The CDR3 DNA sequence: TGTGCCAGCAGCCCGAACGACGGGACAGCTTCCCACGAGCAGTACTTC.

The chain uses TRBV7-9 and TRBJ2-3, with TRBD2 matching 7 bases. Germline V gene sequence: CDR1 SEHNR, CDR2 FQNEAQ (reference sequence). Trimming took 3 bases from V and 5 from J; bases not matched to a gene: 5. CDR3 length equals 14 residues. This CDR3 is CASSFTGGKDTQYF. The CDR3 nucleotides read TGTGCCAGCAGCTTTACCGGGGGGAAAGATACGCAGTATTTT.

Regarding this clone: A junction boundary mismatches the germline segment, possibly from a read error. The chain uses TRBV5-1 and TRBJ1-1; D is uncertain. This CDR3 is built from 14 residues. CDR1 is SGHRS, CDR2 YFSETQ, per germline. CDR3 residues: CASSFEMANIEAFF. In DNA, the CDR3 is TGCGCCAGCAGCTTCGAAATGGCCAACATTGAAGCTTTCTTT.

The V gene is TRBV2, the J gene TRBJ2-7; the D gene is possibly TRBD2 (5 bases). V was shortened by 6 bases and J by 5 bases, with 20 bases between the two germline ends. The CDR3 is 15 residues long. The germline CDR1 and CDR2 sequences are SNHLY and FYNNEI. CDR3 DNA: TGTGCCAGCAGGGAGGAGGTTGGGGTAGCCCACGAGCAGTACTTC. It encodes CASREEVGVAHEQYF. Full variable domain (remainder filled in from reference TRBV2 and TRBJ2-7): EPEVTQTPSHQVTQMGQEVILRCVPISNHLYFYWYRQILGQKVEFLVSFYNNEISEKSEIFDDQFSVERPDGSNFTLKIRSTKLEDSAMYFCASREEVGVAHEQYFGPGTRLTVT.

The V gene is TRBV19, the J gene TRBJ1-5, with a tentative D call TRBD1 (6 bases). Trimming shortened V by 7 bases and J by 4 bases, and 11 bases separated the two germline ends. The CDR3 has 13 amino acids. Germline CDR1 and CDR2: LNHDA and SQIVND (reference sequence). The CDR3 bases are TGTGCCAGTAACCCTCAGGGGAATCAGCCCCAGCATTTT. Its protein is CASNPQGNQPQHF.